This TCR beta chain came from a study of blood T cell repertoires in COVID-19. The assay was immunoSEQ multiplex PCR, and TCRdb's table has in-frame clones only and misses some. Of roughly 180,000 clones in the sample, approximately 85% were seen once. Trimming left V 7 bases short and J 5 bases short, with 11 bases between. CDR1 and CDR2 from the germline V gene are WNHNN and SYGVQD (reference sequence). This CDR3 comprises 13 residues. The chain employs TRBV10-1 and TRBJ2-2; D perhaps matches TRBD1 (6 bases). The sample taken for sequencing was peripheral blood. The source of this sequence is a woman aged 55-75 years with acute or convalescent COVID-19. The CDR3 DNA reads as TGCGCCAGCACGCTGAGGGGGACCGGGGAGCTGTTTTTT. This translates into CASTLRGTGELFF.